The sample holds a few counts of the clone carrying this TCR beta chain. Its antigen is undetermined. Germline lookup yields CDR1 SGDLS and CDR2 YYNGEE. Trimming took off 4 bases at V and 5 bases at J, with 18 bases between the two ends. This CDR3 comprises 15 residues. This sample is drawn from a study of beta chain features in type 1 diabetes. Broader study findings: All four CD4+ subsets from Type 1 diabetes patients carried moderately but significantly shorter TCRB CDR3s. Cells carrying high TCR expression could end up over-represented when cDNA is sequenced.

The entirety of the isolated RNA underwent reverse transcription, so expressed TCRB transcripts were sequenced. Some clones are missing from TCRdb's copy, which holds only in-frame ones; the method was immunoSEQ multiplex PCR. This sample has 600,000 to 700,000 clones, with around 12% found just once. The clonotype was recovered from a man aged 30-40 years with type 1 diabetes. The V gene is TRBV9, the J gene TRBJ2-5; the D gene is possibly TRBD2 (6 bases). Sequenced material: naive CD4+ T cells from blood. The CDR3 bases are TGTGCCAGCAGCTCGGACGTCTCCCGGGGGGAGACCCAGTACTTC. Translating gives CASSSDVSRGETQYF.